This TCR beta chain was sequenced for a study of T and B cells in COVID-19 patients. About the research overall: Peripheral blood came from COVID-19 patients with active infection or after recovery.

From blood, 250-500 ng of genomic DNA served as TRB template. The study, taken as a whole, reports: Patients with COVID-19 reportedly showed strongly skewed T cell receptor beta variable and joining gene usage. Clonality of TRB repertoires was high in active COVID-19; recovery brought above-healthy diversity and richness. Symptomatic-phase blood samples from mildly ill patients and early samples from severe cases were scarce.

J gave up 8 bases and V 6 bases, and 10 bases lay outside the gene matches. The CDR3 runs 14 residues. Germline V gives CDR1 DFQATT, CDR2 SNEGSKA (reference sequence). TRB rearrangements were amplified by multiplex PCR with BIOMED2 TRB-A/B primers. TCRdb redid the calling of the multiplex PCR reads with MiXCR, one entry per CDR3 protein. The table includes around 8,400 distinct CDR3 sequences, roughly 28% detected once. The sample holds one count of this clonotype. Its antigen is as yet unknown. The V gene is TRBV20-1, the J gene TRBJ2-1; 10 bases match TRBD1. The source material was blood. The TCR comes from a human donor who had recovered from COVID-19. DNA of the CDR3: TGCAGTGCGAAACCGGGACAGGGGATCGATGAGCAGTTCTTC. Translating gives CSAKPGQGIDEQFF.